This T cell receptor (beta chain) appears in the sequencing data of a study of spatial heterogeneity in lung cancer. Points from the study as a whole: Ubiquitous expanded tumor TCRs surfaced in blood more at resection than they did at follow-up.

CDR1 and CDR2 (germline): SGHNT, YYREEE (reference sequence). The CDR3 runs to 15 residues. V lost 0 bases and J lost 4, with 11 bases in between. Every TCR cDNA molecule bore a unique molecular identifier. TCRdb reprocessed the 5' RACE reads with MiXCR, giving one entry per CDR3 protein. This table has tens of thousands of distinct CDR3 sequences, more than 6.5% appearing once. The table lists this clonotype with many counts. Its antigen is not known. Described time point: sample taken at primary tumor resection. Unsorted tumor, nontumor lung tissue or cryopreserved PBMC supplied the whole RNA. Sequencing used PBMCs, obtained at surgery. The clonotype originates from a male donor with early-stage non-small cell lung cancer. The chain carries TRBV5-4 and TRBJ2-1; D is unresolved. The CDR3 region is CASSLVSATYNEQFF. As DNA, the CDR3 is TGTGCCAGCAGCTTGGTTTCCGCGACATACAATGAGCAGTTCTTC.